A selection of T cell receptor beta chains follows, all from one sample in a study of cytomegalovirus exposure and HLA in healthy donors. Here immunoSEQ multiplex PCR was the method, and the copy in TCRdb shows in-frame clones only, minus some. In the table there are 70,000 or so clones, just under 70% of which are singletons. The specimen sequenced was PBMCs. Receptors originate from a woman aged 25 to 39 in good health and CMV-seronegative. Both conserved end residues are part of each CDR3.

j_call: TRBJ1-1
v_call: TRBV5-1
cdr3_aa: CASSLANTEAFF

j_call: TRBJ2-1
v_call: TRBV7-8
cdr3_aa: CASSPYRLAGGYEQFF

j_call: TRBJ2-5
v_call: TRBV18
cdr3_aa: CASSPLNRREETQYF

j_call: TRBJ1-2
v_call: TRBV25-1
cdr3_aa: CASSEMQGVRLGYTF

j_call: TRBJ2-1
v_call: TRBV5-4
cdr3_aa: CASSLGLAAYNEQFF

j_call: TRBJ1-5
v_call: TRBV30
cdr3_aa: CAWSVRGDQPQHF

j_call: TRBJ1-1
v_call: TRBV28
cdr3_aa: CASSAPGQGKAFF

j_call: TRBJ2-1
v_call: TRBV4-1
cdr3_aa: CASSPWTGRANEQFF

j_call: TRBJ2-3
v_call: TRBV7-3
cdr3_aa: CASSLSSLTSGGAQSSTDTQYF

j_call: TRBJ1-6
v_call: TRBV7-6
cdr3_aa: CASSLAVSSYNSPLHF

j_call: TRBJ1-4
v_call: TRBV7-8
cdr3_aa: CASSWTGAPNEKLFF

j_call: TRBJ2-5
v_call: TRBV14
cdr3_aa: CASSHRRDREETQYF

j_call: TRBJ1-3
v_call: TRBV14
cdr3_aa: CASSSEQGTIFQTSGNTIYF

j_call: TRBJ2-7
v_call: TRBV29-1
cdr3_aa: CSALTALSEQYF

j_call: TRBJ2-3
v_call: TRBV7-9
cdr3_aa: CASRTGTRLADTQYF

j_call: TRBJ2-1
v_call: TRBV13
cdr3_aa: CASSPVGDRGRNAYNEQFF

j_call: TRBJ1-6
v_call: TRBV6-6
cdr3_aa: CASRAGQGWSSPLHF

j_call: TRBJ2-1
v_call: TRBV30
cdr3_aa: CAWDDRVPYNEQFF

j_call: TRBJ2-3
v_call: TRBV5-1
cdr3_aa: CASSLTSSTDTQYF

j_call: TRBJ2-7
v_call: TRBV28
cdr3_aa: CASSSRSQGANYEQYF

j_call: TRBJ1-2
v_call: TRBV6-1
cdr3_aa: CASSEGTGGFYGYTF

j_call: TRBJ2-7
v_call: TRBV6-5
cdr3_aa: CASSYGAGGPYEQYF

j_call: TRBJ2-5
v_call: TRBV4-3
cdr3_aa: CASSLDRGTSGPQETQYF

j_call: TRBJ2-7
v_call: TRBV6-5
cdr3_aa: CASSSMDRVDEQYF

j_call: TRBJ2-2
v_call: TRBV7-7
cdr3_aa: CASSSGLAGGLNTGELFF

j_call: TRBJ2-5
v_call: TRBV11-2
cdr3_aa: CASSPQGGFETQYF

j_call: TRBJ1-1
v_call: TRBV5-6
cdr3_aa: CASSLRDRGRRTEAFF

j_call: TRBJ1-1
v_call: TRBV7-2
cdr3_aa: CASRYSPPMNTEAFF

j_call: TRBJ2-3
v_call: TRBV4-3
cdr3_aa: CASSPSRAWDTQYF

j_call: TRBJ2-3
v_call: TRBV4-3
cdr3_aa: CASSQDGCSTDTQYF

j_call: TRBJ2-7
v_call: TRBV5-1
cdr3_aa: CASSGQITTHSYEQYF

j_call: TRBJ1-1
v_call: TRBV5-1
cdr3_aa: CASSLVGTLEAFF

j_call: TRBJ2-1
v_call: TRBV12-1
cdr3_aa: CASSSSGGSYNEQFF

j_call: TRBJ2-3
v_call: TRBV11-2
cdr3_aa: CASSFRGGEFTDTQYF

j_call: TRBJ1-1
v_call: TRBV19
cdr3_aa: CASSILGQGGTEAFF

j_call: TRBJ1-3
v_call: TRBV14
cdr3_aa: CASSQAGGAGNTIYF

j_call: TRBJ2-1
v_call: TRBV19
cdr3_aa: CASSNRVDEQFF

j_call: TRBJ2-1
v_call: TRBV4-1
cdr3_aa: CASSQGRGDEQFF

j_call: TRBJ1-5
v_call: TRBV9
cdr3_aa: CASSVQINQPQHF

j_call: TRBJ2-7
v_call: TRBV6-5
cdr3_aa: CASSPDRGTYEQYF

j_call: TRBJ2-7
v_call: TRBV27
cdr3_aa: CASSSRQAGVYEQYF

j_call: TRBJ1-1
v_call: TRBV2
cdr3_aa: CASRLDRGRNTEAFF

j_call: TRBJ2-5
v_call: TRBV6-1
cdr3_aa: CASSDLAGGQETQYF

j_call: TRBJ2-5
v_call: TRBV6-6
cdr3_aa: CASSYSDRGETQYF

j_call: TRBJ1-4
v_call: TRBV2
cdr3_aa: CASSVVGQGLEKLFF

j_call: TRBJ1-2
v_call: TRBV7-6
cdr3_aa: CASSPEAGTGHGYTF

j_call: TRBJ2-7
v_call: TRBV29-1
cdr3_aa: CSVGRTDASEQYF

j_call: -
v_call: TRBV2
cdr3_aa: CASTPTNYEQYF

j_call: TRBJ2-1
v_call: TRBV20-1
cdr3_aa: CSGLIAGEQFF